One sample yielded the 7 T cell receptor beta chains listed below, sequenced in a study of blood T cell repertoires in COVID-19. Some clones are missing from TCRdb's copy, which holds only in-frame ones; the method was immunoSEQ multiplex PCR. The repertoire holds over 200,000 clones, with 80% to 90% as singletons. Input material: peripheral blood. The receptors shown here come from an elderly woman with active or convalescent COVID-19.

This clone has a single count. The V and J genes are TRBV27 and TRBJ2-5, with 7 bases that match TRBD1. The germline V gene has CDR1 MNHEY and CDR2 SMNVEV (reference sequence). This CDR3 has 13 amino acids. J lost 1 base, V lost 6 bases, and 2 bases had no gene match. The CDR3 sequence: CASRRGPQETQYF. The CDR3 DNA sequence: TGTGCCAGCAGAAGGGGGCCCCAAGAGACCCAGTACTTC.

The chain uses TRBV7-8 and TRBJ1-5, with TRBD1 matching 8 bases. Germline CDR1 SGHVS, CDR2 FQNEAQ. V shed 1 base, J shed 4 bases, and the junction held 12 bases outside the gene matches. This CDR3 contains 18 residues. The CDR3 is CASSLVSGDRGINQPQHF. For the CDR3, the DNA is TGTGCCAGCAGCTTAGTTTCCGGTGACAGGGGCATAAATCAGCCCCAGCATTTT.

CDR3 DNA: TGTGCCAGCAGTTTATGGTGGCCAGGGGGCGAATACGAGCAGTACTTC. It codes for CASSLWWPGGEYEQYF. V gene TRBV28 combines with J gene TRBJ2-7, with TRBD1 identical over 8 bases. Germline CDR1 reads MDHEN; CDR2 reads SYDVKM. With V trimmed by 0 bases and J by 4 bases, 8 bases remained unmatched. This CDR3 spans 16 amino acids.

The rearrangement uses TRBV7-2 and TRBJ1-1; the D gene is possibly TRBD1 (5 bases). This CDR3 is built from 14 residues. V was clipped by 1 base and J by 3 bases, with 9 bases between them. Looked up from germline, CDR1 is SGHTA and CDR2 is FQGNSA. The DNA for the CDR3 is TGTGCCAGCAGCTTAGGGGGGGACTACACTGAAGCTTTCTTT. Encoded protein: CASSLGGDYTEAFF.

The chain uses TRBV2 and TRBJ2-2; TRBD1 matches 7 bases. CDR1 and CDR2 from the germline V gene are SNHLY and FYNNEI. V lost 3 bases to trimming and J lost 7 bases; unmatched junction nucleotides: 2. The CDR3 covers 13 residues. CDR3 in DNA: TGTGCCAGCAGTGACAGGGGGATCGGGGAGCTGTTTTTT. It translates to CASSDRGIGELFF. The variable domain in full, with the rest retrieved from reference TRBV2 and TRBJ2-2, is EPEVTQTPSHQVTQMGQEVILRCVPISNHLYFYWYRQILGQKVEFLVSFYNNEISEKSEIFDDQFSVERPDGSNFTLKIRSTKLEDSAMYFCASSDRGIGELFFGEGSRLTVL.

This clone was counted between two and nine times. Germline and junction disagree at one end, which may indicate a read error. The rearrangement uses TRBV7-2 and TRBJ2-1; TRBD1 aligns across 7 bases. From germline, CDR1 is SGHTA and CDR2 FQGNSA. The CDR3 totals 13 residues. CDR3 protein: CASTLRGHPEQFF. The DNA of the CDR3 is TGTGCCAGCACCTTAAGGGGGCACCCTGAGCAGTTCTTC.

The rearrangement uses TRBV30 and TRBJ2-1, with 12 bases matching TRBD2. The germline gives CDR1 GTSNPN, CDR2 SVGIG (reference sequence). This CDR3 contains 15 residues. Losses at the gene ends were 3 bases for V and 7 bases for J; bases not matched to a gene: 7. Written as DNA, the CDR3 is TGTGCCTGGAGCAAGACTAGCGGGAGATCGAATGAGCAGTTCTTC. Translation gives CAWSKTSGRSNEQFF. The full variable domain, completed using reference TRBV30 and TRBJ2-1, is SQTIHQWPATLVQPVGSPLSLECTVEGTSNPNLYWYRQAAGRGLQLLFYSVGIGQISSEVPQNLSASRPQDRQFILSSKKLLLSDSGFYLCAWSKTSGRSNEQFFGPGTRLTVL.